This T cell receptor (beta chain) stems from a study of blood T cell repertoires in COVID-19. At the level of the study: The origin of the acute and convalescent COVID-19 samples was the United States, Italy and Spain.

V lost 5 bases, J lost 0 bases, and 6 bases stayed unmatched. The CDR3 spans 15 residues. CDR1 and CDR2 (germline): SEHNR, FQNEAQ (reference sequence). Libraries were prepared by immunoSEQ multiplex PCR; TCRdb keeps only in-frame clonotypes and omits some of them. The sample lists approximately 200,000 clones, more than 75% occurring once. This clonotype was sampled from a person aged 65-85 years with COVID-19, enrolled during active disease. This sequence joins TRBV7-9 and TRBJ1-1; the match to TRBD1 covers 7 bases. The material sequenced was peripheral blood. CDR3 region: CASSLSQGVNTEAFF. CDR3 bases: TGTGCCAGCAGCCTTTCCCAGGGGGTGAACACTGAAGCTTTCTTT. Filled out from reference TRBV7-9 and TRBJ1-1, the complete variable domain reads DTGVSQNPRHKITKRGQNVTFRCDPISEHNRLYWYRQTLGQGPEFLTYFQNEAQLEKSRLLSDRFSAERPKGSFSTLEIQRTEQGDSAMYLCASSLSQGVNTEAFFGQGTRLTVV.